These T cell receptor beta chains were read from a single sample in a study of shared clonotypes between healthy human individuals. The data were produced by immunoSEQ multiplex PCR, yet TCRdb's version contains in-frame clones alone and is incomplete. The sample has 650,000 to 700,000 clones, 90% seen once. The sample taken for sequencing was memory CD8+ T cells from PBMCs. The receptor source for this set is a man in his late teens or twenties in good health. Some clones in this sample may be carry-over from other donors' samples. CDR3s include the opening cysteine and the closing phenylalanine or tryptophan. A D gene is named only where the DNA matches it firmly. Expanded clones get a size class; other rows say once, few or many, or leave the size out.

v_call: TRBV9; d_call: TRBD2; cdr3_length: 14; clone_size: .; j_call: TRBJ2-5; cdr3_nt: TGTGCCAGCAGCGGTAGCGGGCCTCAAGAGACCCAGTACTTC; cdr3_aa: CASSGSGPQETQYF
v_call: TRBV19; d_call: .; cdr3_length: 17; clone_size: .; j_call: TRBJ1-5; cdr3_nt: TGTGCCAGTAGTATCCGAAGGCGCGAGACTCACAGTCAGCCCCAGCATTTT; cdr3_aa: CASSIRRRETHSQPQHF
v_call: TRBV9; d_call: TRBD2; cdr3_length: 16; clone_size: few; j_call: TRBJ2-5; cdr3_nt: TGTGCCAGCAGCGTCTCCGGGACTAGCGGGAGTGAGACCCAGTACTTC; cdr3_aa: CASSVSGTSGSETQYF
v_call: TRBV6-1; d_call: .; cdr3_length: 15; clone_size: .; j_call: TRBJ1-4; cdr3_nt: TGTGCCAGCAGTGAATCGGACCGGAGGGGTGAAAAACTGTTTTTT; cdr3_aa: CASSESDRRGEKLFF
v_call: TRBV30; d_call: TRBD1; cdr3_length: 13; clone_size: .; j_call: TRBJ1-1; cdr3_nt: TGTGCCTGGAGTCCAGGGGGCCCGCGTGAAGCTTTCTTT; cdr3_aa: CAWSPGGPREAFF
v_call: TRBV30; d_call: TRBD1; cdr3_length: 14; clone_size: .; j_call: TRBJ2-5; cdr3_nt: TGTGCCTGGAGTGTACGACAGGGGCTCGCGACCCAGTACTTC; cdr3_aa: CAWSVRQGLATQYF
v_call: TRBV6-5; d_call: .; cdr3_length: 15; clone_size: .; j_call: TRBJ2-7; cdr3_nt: TGTGCCAGCAGTCCCTCAGGGTTCAGCTCCTACGAGCAGTACTTC; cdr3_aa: CASSPSGFSSYEQYF
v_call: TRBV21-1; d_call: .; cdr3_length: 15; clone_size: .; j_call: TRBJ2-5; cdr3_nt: TGTGCCAGCAGCAAAAGCTGGCTAGCGGGAGAGACCCAGTACTTC; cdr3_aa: CASSKSWLAGETQYF
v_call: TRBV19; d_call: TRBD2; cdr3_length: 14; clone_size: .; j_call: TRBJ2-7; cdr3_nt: TGTGCCAGTAGTGTCCTAGCGGGAGGGTACGAGCAGTACTTC; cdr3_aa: CASSVLAGGYEQYF
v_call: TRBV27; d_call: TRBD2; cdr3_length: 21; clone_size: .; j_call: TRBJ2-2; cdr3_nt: TGTGCCAGCAGTCCACCCCCGATCGATGGGGGAGGGCCCTCTTATCGCGGGGAGCTGTTTTTT; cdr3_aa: CASSPPPIDGGGPSYRGELFF
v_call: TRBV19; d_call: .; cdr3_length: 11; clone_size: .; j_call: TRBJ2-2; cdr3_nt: TGTGCCACCCTCGAGGCCGGGGAGCTGTTTTTT; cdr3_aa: CATLEAGELFF
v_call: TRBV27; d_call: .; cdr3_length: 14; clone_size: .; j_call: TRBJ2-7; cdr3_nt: TGTGCCAGTAGTTTACGGGGATACGACTACGAGCAGTACTTC; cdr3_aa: CASSLRGYDYEQYF
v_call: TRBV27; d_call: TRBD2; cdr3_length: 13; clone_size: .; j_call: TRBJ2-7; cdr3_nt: TGTGCCAGCAGTGTCGGCGGGAGCTACGAGCAGTACTTC; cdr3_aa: CASSVGGSYEQYF
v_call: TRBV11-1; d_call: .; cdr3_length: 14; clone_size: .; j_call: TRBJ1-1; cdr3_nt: TGTGCCAGCAGCCCCCCTAGCAAGAACACTGAAGCTTTCTTT; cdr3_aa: CASSPPSKNTEAFF
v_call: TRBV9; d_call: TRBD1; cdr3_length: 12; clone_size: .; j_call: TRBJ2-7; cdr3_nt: TGTGCCAGCAGCTTGACAGGGCACGAGCAGTACTTC; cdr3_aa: CASSLTGHEQYF
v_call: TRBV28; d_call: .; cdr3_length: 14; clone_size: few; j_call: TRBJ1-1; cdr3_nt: TGTGCCAGCAGTTCGCGGACGGGACTGAACAAAGCTTTCTTT; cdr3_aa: CASSSRTGLNKAFF